This T cell receptor (beta chain) emerged from a study of blood T cell repertoires in COVID-19. As for the study in general: Some COVID-19 samples were acute and others convalescent; all came from the United States, Italy and Spain.

Germline V lookup: CDR1 LNHDA, CDR2 SQIVND (reference sequence). The CDR3 runs to 14 residues. Deletions cut 5 bases from V and 1 base from J, with 9 bases between. Original handling: Counts of nucleated cells, estimated from reference gene primer amplification, were obtained. Some clones are missing from TCRdb's copy, which holds only in-frame ones; the method was immunoSEQ multiplex PCR. For V, J and clone size, that table is used; D and trimming come from the DNA. The data show roughly 200,000 clones, around 83% seen once. Recovered Cohort 3 donors showed two negative PCRs, clearance, or symptom resolution.

The TCR originated in a man aged 35-49 years who had recovered from COVID-19. The V and J genes are TRBV19 and TRBJ1-3, with D possibly being TRBD1 (5 bases). The source material was PBMCs or T cells enriched from blood (not recorded which). The CDR3 bases are TGTGCCAGTAGTGGAGGGACTTCTGGAAACACCATATATTTT. Its protein is CASSGGTSGNTIYF.